The T cell receptor beta chain under discussion was sequenced for a study of shared clonotypes between healthy human individuals. Genomic DNA of unsorted samples came from 90 million to 95 million PBMCs. This table comes from immunoSEQ multiplex PCR, and its TCRdb copy is limited to in-frame clones, with some not included. The table lists fewer than 600,000 clones, more than 70% of them singletons. Germline-derived CDR1 and CDR2 are MNHEY and SMNVEV (reference sequence). The CDR3 is made up of 17 amino acids. Trimming removed 6 bases from V and 0 bases from J; junction bases left unmatched: 8. This sequence originates from a middle-aged woman in good health. Some clones in this sample may be carry-over from other donors' samples. The chain couples TRBV27 to TRBJ2-3; 11 positions match TRBD2. The sample taken for sequencing was PBMCs. Written as DNA, the CDR3 is TGTGCCAGCAGAGTGACTAGCGGGGCTTCTAGCACAGATACGCAGTATTTT. As protein: CASRVTSGASSTDTQYF.